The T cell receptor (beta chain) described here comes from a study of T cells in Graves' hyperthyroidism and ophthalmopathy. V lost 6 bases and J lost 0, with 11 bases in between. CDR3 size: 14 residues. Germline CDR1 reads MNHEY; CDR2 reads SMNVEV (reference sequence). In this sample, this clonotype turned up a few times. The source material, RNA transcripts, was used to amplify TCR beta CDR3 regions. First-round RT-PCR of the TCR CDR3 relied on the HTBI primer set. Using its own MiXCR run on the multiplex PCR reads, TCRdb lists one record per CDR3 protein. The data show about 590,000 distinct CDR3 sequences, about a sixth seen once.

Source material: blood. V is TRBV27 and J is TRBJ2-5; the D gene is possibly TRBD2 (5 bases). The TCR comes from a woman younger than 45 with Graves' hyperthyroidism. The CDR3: CASRRAGHQETQYF. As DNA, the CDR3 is TGTGCCAGCAGGAGGGCGGGCCACCAAGAGACCCAGTACTTC.